This T cell receptor (beta chain) was profiled in a study of cytomegalovirus exposure and HLA in healthy donors. This CDR3 is 14 amino acids long. The trim removed 0 bases at V and 4 bases at J, leaving 1 base unmatched. Per the germline V gene, CDR1 is PRHDT and CDR2 is FYEKMQ (reference sequence). Primers: 60 Vbeta forward and 13 Jbeta reverse. Here immunoSEQ multiplex PCR was the method, and the copy in TCRdb shows in-frame clones only, minus some. The sample has approximately 100,000 clones, and its top ten clones hold approximately 0.6%. The clonotype comes from a man over 45 in good health and CMV-seronegative. Sequenced material: PBMCs. V and J are TRBV13 and TRBJ1-2; 8 bases agree with TRBD1. This CDR3 reads CASSLGQGGYGYTF. The CDR3 nucleotides read TGTGCCAGCAGCTTAGGACAGGGGGGCTATGGCTACACCTTC.